These 15 T cell receptor beta chains share one sample of origin, sequenced in a study of blood T cell repertoires in COVID-19. Profiling relied on immunoSEQ multiplex PCR, and the TCRdb table lists in-frame clones only, not all of them. Of about 170,000 clones listed, about 86% are singletons. The sample was peripheral blood. Every receptor here comes from a man between 65 and 80 years old with active or convalescent COVID-19.

J is TRBJ2-1 and V is TRBV29-1; 10 bases line up with TRBD2. The CDR3 has 15 residues. The germline V gene encodes CDR1 SQVTM and CDR2 ANQGSEA. V shed 4 bases and J 5 bases; nucleotides not matched to a gene: 8. The CDR3 DNA is TGCAGCGTTGCGGTTCGAGCGGGGGGGGACAATGAGCAGTTCTTC. This gives the protein CSVAVRAGGDNEQFF.

This clone appeared once. The chain has TRBV5-1 and TRBJ1-3, with D uncertain. Trimming stripped 4 bases from V and 4 bases from J, with 12 bases between. The CDR3 consists of 14 residues. From germline, CDR1 is SGHRS and CDR2 YFSETQ. The CDR3 loop reads CASSNGVGGNTIYF. The CDR3 bases are TGCGCCAGCAGCAACGGGGTAGGAGGAAACACCATATATTTT.

This chain connects TRBV11-3 to TRBJ2-5, with TRBD1 matching over 9 bases. Germline CDR1 reads SGHNT; CDR2 reads YENEEA. V lost 5 bases to trimming and J lost 4 bases; unmatched junction nucleotides: 2. The CDR3 length is 13 residues. CDR3: CASSPDRGETQYF. The DNA of the CDR3 is TGTGCCAGCAGCCCGGACAGGGGAGAGACCCAGTACTTC.

The chain carries TRBV10-3 and TRBJ1-2, with TRBD1 as a possible D gene (5 bases). Germline values: CDR1 ENHRY, CDR2 SYGVKD. Trimming took 10 bases from V and 7 from J, leaving 16 bases between them. The CDR3 is 12 amino acids. The DNA for the CDR3 is TGTGCCACCCACTGGGGGGGGTCTGGCTACACCTTC. Translation: CATHWGGSGYTF.

The chain couples TRBV15 to TRBJ1-1, with a tentative D call TRBD1 (6 bases). Germline CDR1 reads LNHNV; CDR2 reads YYDKDF (reference sequence). V was clipped by 8 bases and J by 0 bases, with 10 bases between them. The CDR3 spans 13 residues. This CDR3 is CATQRQVNTEAFF. CDR3 DNA sequence: TGTGCCACCCAGCGACAGGTGAACACTGAAGCTTTCTTT.

The rearrangement links TRBV11-2 to TRBJ2-6; TRBD1 aligns across 10 bases. After removal of 5 bases from V and 4 bases from J, the junction contained 5 bases not matched to a gene. CDR3 length: 16 amino acids. Germline CDR1 reads SGHAT; CDR2 reads FQNNGV. CDR3 region: CASSRQGAQGANVLTF. CDR3 DNA: TGTGCCAGCAGCAGACAGGGGGCTCAGGGGGCCAACGTCCTGACTTTC.

V usage is TRBV6-2 or TRBV6-3 and J usage is TRBJ2-7; maybe TRBD1 (5 bases). CDR1 and CDR2 from the germline V gene are MNHEY and SVGEGT. CDR3 size: 14 residues. Trimming took 4 bases from V and 2 from J, leaving 12 bases between them. CDR3 sequence: CASSWGSPTYEQYF. CDR3 DNA sequence: TGTGCCAGCAGTTGGGGCTCCCCAACCTACGAGCAGTACTTC.

V is TRBV7-9 and J is TRBJ1-5; D unresolved. This CDR3 has 12 amino acids. The germline V gene has CDR1 SEHNR and CDR2 FQNEAQ (reference sequence). V was trimmed by 10 bases and J by 5 bases, leaving 12 bases between them. This chain's CDR3 is CATGRGDQPQHF. In DNA, the CDR3 is TGTGCCACAGGACGGGGAGATCAGCCCCAGCATTTT.

This clone has just one count. The gene calls are TRBV7-2 and TRBJ2-5; TRBD1 matches 7 bases. Germline-derived CDR1 and CDR2 are SGHTA and FQGNSA. CDR3 length equals 15 residues. With V trimmed by 6 bases and J by 0 bases, 7 bases remained unmatched. CDR3 protein: CASRPPTGHQETQYF. The CDR3, as DNA: TGTGCCAGCAGGCCACCGACAGGGCACCAAGAGACCCAGTACTTC.

This chain uses TRBV19 with TRBJ1-1; 11 nucleotides line up with TRBD1. With V trimmed by 5 bases and J by 6 bases, 5 bases remained unmatched. Per germline, CDR1 LNHDA and CDR2 SQIVND (reference sequence). The length of the CDR3 is 14 residues. The CDR3 region has the DNA TGTGCCAGTAGTCCCTGGGGACAGGGGGCTGAAGCTTTCTTT. Its protein product is CASSPWGQGAEAFF. Full variable domain (outside the CDR3, taken from reference TRBV19 and TRBJ1-1): DGGITQSPKYLFRKEGQNVTLSCEQNLNHDAMYWYRQDPGQGLRLIYYSQIVNDFQKGDIAEGYSVSREKKESFPLTVTSAQKNPTAFYLCASSPWGQGAEAFFGQGTRLTVV.

The J gene is TRBJ2-7, the V gene TRBV5-4; 8 bases align to TRBD2. V lost 1 base to trimming and J lost 2 bases; unmatched junction nucleotides: 11. Germline V gene lookup returns CDR1 SGHNT and CDR2 YYREEE (reference sequence). This CDR3 comprises 17 residues. The CDR3 nucleotides read TGTGCCAGCAGCTTGCCCCCCGGGAGGGCAAAGACCTACGAGCAGTACTTC. Protein: CASSLPPGRAKTYEQYF.

The genes are TRBV19 and TRBJ2-1; 8 bases are shared with TRBD1. From germline, CDR1 is LNHDA and CDR2 SQIVND (reference sequence). The CDR3 totals 16 residues. V trimming: 6 bases; J trimming: 2 bases; junction bases outside the gene matches: 9. Here the CDR3 reads CASRGPRGLTYNEQFF. The CDR3 DNA reads TGTGCCAGTAGAGGGCCCAGGGGGCTCACCTACAATGAGCAGTTCTTC.

V gene TRBV29-1 combines with J gene TRBJ2-1; D might be TRBD1 (5 bases). With 3 bases removed from V and 8 bases from J, the gap between germline ends came to 11 bases. Germline V gives CDR1 SQVTM, CDR2 ANQGSEA. CDR3 length equals 12 residues. The CDR3 nucleotides read TGCAGCGTTGATGGGGCTAGGGATGAGCAGTTCTTC. This sequence encodes CSVDGARDEQFF.

As DNA, the CDR3 is TGTGCCACCAGCAGCACGAAGGGGTTTGGCTACACCTTC. Protein sequence: CATSSTKGFGYTF. The rearrangement joins TRBV15 to TRBJ1-2; D may be TRBD1 (5 bases). Trimming took off 3 bases at V and 7 bases at J, with 12 bases between the two ends. This CDR3 is 13 amino acids long. Germline CDR1 LNHNV, CDR2 YYDKDF (reference sequence).

This clone was counted between two and nine times. The J gene is TRBJ1-5, the V gene TRBV10-1; a possible D gene is TRBD1 (5 bases). The V gene lost 2 bases and the J gene lost 2 bases, with 7 bases spanning the gap. The CDR3 runs to 14 residues. CDR1 is WNHNN and CDR2 is SYGVQD in the germline V gene (reference sequence). CDR3 amino acids: CASSEPGGNQPQHF. CDR3 nucleotides: TGCGCCAGCAGTGAGCCGGGGGGCAATCAGCCCCAGCATTTT.